This T cell receptor beta chain was obtained from a study of blood T cell repertoires in COVID-19. At the level of the study: Samples of COVID-19 (acute and convalescent) were obtained from the United States, Italy and Spain. PBMCs, B-cell-depleted T cells, or T cells were the source of the cDNA or gDNA that made up the material.

Authors' analysis steps: Reference gene primer amplification gave nucleated cell count estimates. TCRdb's copy holds only in-frame clones and misses some; the assay was immunoSEQ multiplex PCR. D and trimming were read from the DNA, whereas the V and J calls and clone size are those reported in that table. This table holds approximately 220,000 clones, around 86% found once. CDR1 is SGHTA and CDR2 is FQGTGA in the germline V gene. Between the trimmed V and J ends, which lost 4 bases and 3 bases, there was a span of 11 bases. This CDR3 is 14 amino acids long. The chain employs TRBV7-3 and TRBJ2-3; tentative D call: TRBD1 (6 bases). The receptor was derived from a man aged 60 to 69 with acute or convalescent COVID-19. Sequencing used peripheral blood. The CDR3 sequence is CASSSTGPTDTQYF. The DNA of the CDR3 is TGTGCCAGCAGCTCCACAGGGCCAACAGATACGCAGTATTTT.